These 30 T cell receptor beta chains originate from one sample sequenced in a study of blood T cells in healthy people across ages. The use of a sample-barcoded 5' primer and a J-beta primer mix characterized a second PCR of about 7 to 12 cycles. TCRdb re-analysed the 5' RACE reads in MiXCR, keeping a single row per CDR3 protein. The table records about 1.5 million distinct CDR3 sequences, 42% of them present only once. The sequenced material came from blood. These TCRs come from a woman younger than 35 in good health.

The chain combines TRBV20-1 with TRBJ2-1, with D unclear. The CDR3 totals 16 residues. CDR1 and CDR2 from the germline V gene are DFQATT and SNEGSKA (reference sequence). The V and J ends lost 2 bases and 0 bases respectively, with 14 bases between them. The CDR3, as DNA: TGCAGTGCTAGACCCGTGATCCAGAGCTCCTACAATGAGCAGTTCTTC. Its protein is CSARPVIQSSYNEQFF.

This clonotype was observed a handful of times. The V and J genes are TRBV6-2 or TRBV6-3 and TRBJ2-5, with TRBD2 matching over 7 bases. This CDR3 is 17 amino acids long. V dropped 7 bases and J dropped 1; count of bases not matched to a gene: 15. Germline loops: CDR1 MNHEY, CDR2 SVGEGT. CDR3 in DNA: TGTGCCAGCACCCTACCTCGGACTAGTTGGGCCCAAGAGACCCAGTACTTC. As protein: CASTLPRTSWAQETQYF.

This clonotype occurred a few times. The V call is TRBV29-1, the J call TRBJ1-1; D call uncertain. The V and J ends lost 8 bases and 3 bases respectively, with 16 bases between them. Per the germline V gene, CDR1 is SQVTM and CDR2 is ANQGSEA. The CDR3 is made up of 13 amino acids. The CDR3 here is CSFSQITDTEAFF. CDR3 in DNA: TGCAGCTTCAGCCAGATAACGGACACTGAAGCTTTCTTT.

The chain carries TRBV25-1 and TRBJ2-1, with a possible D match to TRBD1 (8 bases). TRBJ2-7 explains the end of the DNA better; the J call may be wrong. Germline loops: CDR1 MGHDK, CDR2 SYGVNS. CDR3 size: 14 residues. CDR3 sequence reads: CASSPDRDYNEQYF. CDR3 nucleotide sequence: TGTGCCAGCTCGCCGGACAGGGACTACAATGAGCAGTACTTC.

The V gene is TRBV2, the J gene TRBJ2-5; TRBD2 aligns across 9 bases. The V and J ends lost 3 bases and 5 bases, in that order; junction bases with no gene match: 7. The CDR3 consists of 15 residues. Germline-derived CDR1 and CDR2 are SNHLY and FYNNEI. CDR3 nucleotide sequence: TGTGCCAGCAGTGAGTCAGGGACTAGCTGGGAGACCCAGTACTTC. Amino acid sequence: CASSESGTSWETQYF.

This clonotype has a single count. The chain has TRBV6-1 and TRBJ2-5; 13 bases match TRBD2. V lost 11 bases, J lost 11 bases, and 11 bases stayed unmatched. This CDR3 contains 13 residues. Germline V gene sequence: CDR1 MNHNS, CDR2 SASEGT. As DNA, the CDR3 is TGTGCCGGAGGACTAGCGGGAGTAGAAGAGCAGTACTTC. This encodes CAGGLAGVEEQYF.

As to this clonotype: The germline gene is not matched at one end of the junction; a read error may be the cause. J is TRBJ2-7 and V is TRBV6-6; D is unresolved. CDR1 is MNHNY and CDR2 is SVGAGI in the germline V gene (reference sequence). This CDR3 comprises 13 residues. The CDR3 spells CAGSYGRTLEQYF. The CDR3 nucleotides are TGTGCCGGCAGTTACGGGCGGACCCTAGAGCAGTACTTC.

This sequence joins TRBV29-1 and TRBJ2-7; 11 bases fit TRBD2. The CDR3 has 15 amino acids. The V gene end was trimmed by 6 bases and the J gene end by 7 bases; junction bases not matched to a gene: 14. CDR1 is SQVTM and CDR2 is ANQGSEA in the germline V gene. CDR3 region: CSVGNRLAGISEQYF. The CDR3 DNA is TGCAGCGTCGGAAACCGACTAGCGGGGATATCAGAGCAGTACTTC.

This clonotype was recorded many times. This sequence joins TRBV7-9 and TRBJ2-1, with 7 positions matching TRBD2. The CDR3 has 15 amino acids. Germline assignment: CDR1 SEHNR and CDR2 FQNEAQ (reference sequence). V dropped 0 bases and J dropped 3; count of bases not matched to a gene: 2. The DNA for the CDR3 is TGTGCCAGCAGCTTAGCAGCGGGGCTCTACAATGAGCAGTTCTTC. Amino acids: CASSLAAGLYNEQFF.

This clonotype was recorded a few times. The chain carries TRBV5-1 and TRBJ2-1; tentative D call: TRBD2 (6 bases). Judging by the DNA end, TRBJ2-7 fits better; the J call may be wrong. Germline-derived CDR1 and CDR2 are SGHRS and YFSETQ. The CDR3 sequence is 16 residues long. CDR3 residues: CASSPNPRGSYNEQYF. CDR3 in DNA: TGCGCCAGCAGCCCCAACCCGCGGGGCTCCTACAATGAGCAGTACTTC.

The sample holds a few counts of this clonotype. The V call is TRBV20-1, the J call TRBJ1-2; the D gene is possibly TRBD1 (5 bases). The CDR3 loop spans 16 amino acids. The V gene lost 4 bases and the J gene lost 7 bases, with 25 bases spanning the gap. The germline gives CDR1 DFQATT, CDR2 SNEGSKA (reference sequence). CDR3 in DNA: TGCAGTGCTACAACCTGGAACAACAGGCCCTCGAGTGGCTACACCTTC. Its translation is CSATTWNNRPSSGYTF.

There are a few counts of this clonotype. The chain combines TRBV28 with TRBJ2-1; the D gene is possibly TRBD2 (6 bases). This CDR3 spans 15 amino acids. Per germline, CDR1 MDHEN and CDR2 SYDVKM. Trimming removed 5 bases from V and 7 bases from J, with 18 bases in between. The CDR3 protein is CASSLATLLRNEQFF. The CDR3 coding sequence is TGTGCCAGCAGTCTAGCGACCCTATTACGTAATGAGCAGTTCTTC. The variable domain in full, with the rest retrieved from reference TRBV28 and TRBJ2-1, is DVKVTQSSRYLVKRTGEKVFLECVQDMDHENMFWYRQDPGLGLRLIYFSYDVKMKEKGDIPEGYSVSREKKERFSLILESASTNQTSMYLCASSLATLLRNEQFFGPGTRLTVL.

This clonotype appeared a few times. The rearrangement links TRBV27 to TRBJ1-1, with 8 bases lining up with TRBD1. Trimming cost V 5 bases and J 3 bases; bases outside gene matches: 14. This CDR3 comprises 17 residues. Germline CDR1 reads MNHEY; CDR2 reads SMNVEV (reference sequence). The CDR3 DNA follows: TGTGCCAGCAGTCCCCGACGGCAGGGGGCCGGCGACACTGAAGCTTTCTTT. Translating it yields CASSPRRQGAGDTEAFF.

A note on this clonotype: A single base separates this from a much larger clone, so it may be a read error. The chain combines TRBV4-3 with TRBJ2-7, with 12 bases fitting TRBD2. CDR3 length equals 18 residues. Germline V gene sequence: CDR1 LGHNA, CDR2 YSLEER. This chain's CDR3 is CASSQNHMTSGGSHEQYF. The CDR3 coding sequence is TGCGCCAGCAGCCAGAACCATATGACTAGCGGGGGCTCCCACGAGCAGTACTTC.

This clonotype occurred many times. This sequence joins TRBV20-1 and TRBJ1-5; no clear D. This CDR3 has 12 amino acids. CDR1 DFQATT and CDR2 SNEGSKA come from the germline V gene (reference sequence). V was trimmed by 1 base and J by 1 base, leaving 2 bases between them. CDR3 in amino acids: CSARVSNQPQHF. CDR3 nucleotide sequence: TGCAGTGCTAGAGTCAGCAATCAGCCCCAGCATTTT.

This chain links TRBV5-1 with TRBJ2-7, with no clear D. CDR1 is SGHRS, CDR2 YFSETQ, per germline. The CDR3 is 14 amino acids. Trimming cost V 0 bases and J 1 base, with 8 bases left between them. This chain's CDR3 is CASSLEVASYEQYF. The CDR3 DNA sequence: TGCGCCAGCAGCTTGGAGGTGGCGTCCTACGAGCAGTACTTC.

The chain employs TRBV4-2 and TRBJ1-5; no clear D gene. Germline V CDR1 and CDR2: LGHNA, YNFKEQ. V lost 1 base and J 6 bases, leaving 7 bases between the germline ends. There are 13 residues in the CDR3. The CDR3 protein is CASSQGIAQPQHF. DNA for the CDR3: TGTGCCAGCAGCCAAGGTATCGCTCAGCCCCAGCATTTT.

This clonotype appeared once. This CDR3 reads CSARGGGSSTYEQYF. CDR3 nucleotides: TGCAGTGCTAGAGGTGGGGGCTCCTCCACCTACGAGCAGTACTTC. The chain carries TRBV20-1 and TRBJ2-4, with TRBD1 as a possible D gene (6 bases). The last part of the DNA fits TRBJ2-7 better; the J call may be wrong. The germline gives CDR1 DFQATT, CDR2 SNEGSKA (reference sequence). The CDR3 loop spans 15 amino acids.

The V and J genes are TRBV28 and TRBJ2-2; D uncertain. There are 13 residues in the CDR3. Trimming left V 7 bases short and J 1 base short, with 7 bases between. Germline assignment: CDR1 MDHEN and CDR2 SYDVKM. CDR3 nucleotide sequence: TGTGCCAGCACGGCTCTGAACACCGGGGAGCTGTTTTTT. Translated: CASTALNTGELFF.

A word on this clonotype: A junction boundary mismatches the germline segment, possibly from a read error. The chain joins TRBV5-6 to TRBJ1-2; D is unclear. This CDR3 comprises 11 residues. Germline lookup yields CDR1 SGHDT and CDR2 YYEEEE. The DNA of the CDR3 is TGTGCCGGCAGCTTGGCCGCTGGCTACACCTTC. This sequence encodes CAGSLAAGYTF.

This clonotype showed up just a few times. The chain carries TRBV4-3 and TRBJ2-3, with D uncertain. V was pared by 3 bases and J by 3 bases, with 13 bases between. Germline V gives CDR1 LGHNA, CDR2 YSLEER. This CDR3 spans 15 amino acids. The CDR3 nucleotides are TGCGCCAGCAGCCAGTCTAGGATGGGGACAGATACGCAGTATTTT. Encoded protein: CASSQSRMGTDTQYF.

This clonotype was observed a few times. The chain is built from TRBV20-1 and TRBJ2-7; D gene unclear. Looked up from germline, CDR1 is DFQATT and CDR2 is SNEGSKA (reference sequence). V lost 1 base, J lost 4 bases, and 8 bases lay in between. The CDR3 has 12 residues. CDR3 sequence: CSARVRDYEQYF. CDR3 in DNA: TGCAGTGCTAGAGTAAGGGATTACGAGCAGTACTTC.

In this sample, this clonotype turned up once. Here the CDR3 reads CSARELHHQPQHF. DNA of the CDR3: TGCAGTGCTAGAGAACTACACCATCAGCCCCAGCATTTT. The genes are TRBV20-1 and TRBJ1-5; D gene ambiguous. There are 13 residues in the CDR3. V lost 0 bases and J 5 bases, leaving 8 bases between the germline ends. Germline V gene lookup returns CDR1 DFQATT and CDR2 SNEGSKA (reference sequence).

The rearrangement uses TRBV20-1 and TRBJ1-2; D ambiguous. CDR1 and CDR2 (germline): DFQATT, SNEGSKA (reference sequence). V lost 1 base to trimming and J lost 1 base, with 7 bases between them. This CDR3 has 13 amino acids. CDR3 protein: CSARGPVNYGYTF. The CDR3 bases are TGCAGTGCTAGAGGTCCAGTTAACTATGGCTACACCTTC.

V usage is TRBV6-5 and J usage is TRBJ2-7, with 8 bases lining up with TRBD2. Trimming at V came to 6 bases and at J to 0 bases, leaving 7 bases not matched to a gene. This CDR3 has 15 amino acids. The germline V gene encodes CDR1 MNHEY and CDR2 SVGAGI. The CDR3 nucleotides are TGTGCCAGCAGATTTAGCGGGGAGAGCTCCTACGAGCAGTACTTC. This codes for CASRFSGESSYEQYF.

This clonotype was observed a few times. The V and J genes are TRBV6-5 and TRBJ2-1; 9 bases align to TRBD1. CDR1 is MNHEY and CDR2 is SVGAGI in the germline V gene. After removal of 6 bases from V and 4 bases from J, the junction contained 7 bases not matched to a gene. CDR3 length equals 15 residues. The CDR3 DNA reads TGTGCCAGCAGCAAGGACAGGGGACCTTACAATGAGCAGTTCTTC. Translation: CASSKDRGPYNEQFF.

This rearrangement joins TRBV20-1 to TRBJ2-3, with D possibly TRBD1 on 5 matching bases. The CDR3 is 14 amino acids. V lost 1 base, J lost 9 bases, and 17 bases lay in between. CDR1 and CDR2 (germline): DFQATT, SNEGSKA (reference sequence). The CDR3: CSARVFLGDGTQYF. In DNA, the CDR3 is TGCAGTGCTAGAGTCTTTTTAGGGGATGGCACGCAGTATTTT.

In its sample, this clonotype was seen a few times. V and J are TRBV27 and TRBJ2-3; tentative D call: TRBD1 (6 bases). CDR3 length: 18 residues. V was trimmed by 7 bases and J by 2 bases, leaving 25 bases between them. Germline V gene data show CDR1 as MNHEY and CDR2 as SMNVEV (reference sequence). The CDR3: CASMPPTPRGYLTDTQYF. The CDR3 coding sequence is TGTGCCAGCATGCCCCCGACCCCAAGGGGGTACCTCACAGATACGCAGTATTTT.

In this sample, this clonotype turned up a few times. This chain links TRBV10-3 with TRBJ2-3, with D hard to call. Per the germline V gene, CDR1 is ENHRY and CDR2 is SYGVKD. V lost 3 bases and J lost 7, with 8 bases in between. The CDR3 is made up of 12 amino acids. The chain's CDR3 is CAISEDGYTQYF. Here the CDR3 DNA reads TGTGCCATCAGTGAAGACGGTTATACGCAGTATTTT.

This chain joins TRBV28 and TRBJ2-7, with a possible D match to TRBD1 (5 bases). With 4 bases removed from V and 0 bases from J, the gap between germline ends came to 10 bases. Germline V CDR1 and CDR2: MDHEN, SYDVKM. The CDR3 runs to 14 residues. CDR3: CASSWIDSSYEQYF. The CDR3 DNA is TGTGCCAGCAGTTGGATAGACAGCTCCTACGAGCAGTACTTC.